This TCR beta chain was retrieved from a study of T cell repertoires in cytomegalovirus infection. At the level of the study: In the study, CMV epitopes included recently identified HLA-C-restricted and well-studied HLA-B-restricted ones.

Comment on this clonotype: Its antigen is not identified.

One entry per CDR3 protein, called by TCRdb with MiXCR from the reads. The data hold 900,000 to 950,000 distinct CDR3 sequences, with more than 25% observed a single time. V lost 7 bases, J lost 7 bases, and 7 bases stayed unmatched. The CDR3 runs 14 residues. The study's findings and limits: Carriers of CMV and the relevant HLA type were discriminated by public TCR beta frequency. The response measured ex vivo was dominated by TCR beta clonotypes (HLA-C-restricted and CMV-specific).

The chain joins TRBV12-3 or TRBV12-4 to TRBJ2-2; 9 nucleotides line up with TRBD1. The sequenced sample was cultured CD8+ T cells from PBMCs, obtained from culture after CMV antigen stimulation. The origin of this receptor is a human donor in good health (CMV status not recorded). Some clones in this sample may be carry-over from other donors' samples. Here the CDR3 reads CASTNRGRLGELFF. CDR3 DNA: TGTGCCAGCACCAACAGGGGGCGACTCGGGGAGCTGTTTTTT.